This TCR beta chain was captured in a study of early T cells in non-severe SARS-CoV-2 infection. At the level of the study: Bulk RNA isolated from unsorted whole blood underwent sequencing; chains were not paired. Overall study results and limits: A preference for anti-spike CD8 responses marked VDJdb matching, which missed private and CD4 specificities.

Individual cDNA molecules were tagged with unique molecular identifiers, the study reported. TCRdb processed the 5' RACE reads anew with MiXCR; each CDR3 protein has one entry. The sample records 85,000 to 90,000 distinct CDR3 sequences, around 15% being singletons. Trimming cost V 4 bases and J 0 bases, with 7 bases left between them. Germline-derived CDR1 and CDR2 are SGHDN and FVKESK. This CDR3 is built from 13 residues. Points on this clonotype: Its antigen is as yet unknown.

Sequenced sample: whole blood. This chain connects TRBV14 to TRBJ2-7; D is unresolved. This receptor was taken from an adult who was a healthcare worker with PCR-confirmed SARS-CoV-2 infection or an uninfected control (not recorded which). The CDR3: CASSRGSSYEQYF. DNA of the CDR3: TGTGCCAGCAGCCGGGGAAGCTCCTACGAGCAGTACTTC.